The sequence of this TCR beta chain was determined in a study of blood T cell repertoires in COVID-19. Study-level information: Researchers got acute and convalescent COVID-19 samples from the United States, Italy and Spain. In each case, the material was cDNA or gDNA derived from T cells, B-cell-depleted T cells, or PBMCs.

In the original analysis: For nucleated cells, counts were estimated from reference gene primer amplification. The method was immunoSEQ multiplex PCR; TCRdb's version includes in-frame clones alone and lacks a portion of them. D and trimming come from the DNA, and the V and J calls and clone size come from that table. Of roughly 140,000 clones in the sample, around nine tenths are singletons; the top ten hold roughly 1.5%. The origin of this receptor is a woman between 50 and 59 years old with acute or convalescent COVID-19. Sample: peripheral blood.

This CDR3 is CASSSLDRVGHQPQHF. CDR3 in DNA: TGTGCCAGCAGCTCCCTCGACCGGGTGGGGCATCAGCCCCAGCATTTT. The chain employs TRBV21-1 and TRBJ1-5; TRBD1, the table's D call, lacks a check against the DNA. TRBV21-1 is listed as a pseudogene. This CDR3 comprises 16 residues.